This T cell receptor (beta chain) was identified in a study of regulatory T cells in long-lasting Graves disease. Study information: Disease was considered persistent Graves' disease after over 5 years of antithyroid drugs (with positive TSH receptor antibodies).

Building the TCR beta libraries relied on iRepertoire HTBI primers, and CDR3 regions underwent Arm-PCR. TCRdb re-called the multiplex PCR reads through MiXCR, storing one row per CDR3 protein. The sample holds roughly 500,000 distinct CDR3 sequences, about a fifth seen once. Time point meaning: persistent/refractory GD, antithyroid drugs over 5 years with positive TRAb. Following extraction of RNA from PBMCs, that RNA was used to make the TCR library. With EDTA tubes as the receptacles, around 10 milliliters of peripheral blood were drawn. Points from the study as a whole: A reduction in accuracy may have resulted from the small sample size. Persistent patients had more shared public clonotypes (under 3,000) than new patients (approximately 920).

This clonotype was counted ten times or more. Its specificity is not known. The CDR3 length is 15 residues. With 3 bases removed from V and 1 base from J, the gap between germline ends came to 12 bases. Germline CDR1 and CDR2: KGHSH and LQKENI. The chain joins TRBV18 to TRBJ1-1; D might be TRBD1 (5 bases). The sample was peripheral blood mononuclear cells (PBMCs), taken when the disease was refractory, from a patient treated with antithyroid drugs. This sequence was found in a female donor with Graves disease. This CDR3 is CASSPTHDRNTEAFF. The CDR3 DNA sequence: TGTGCCAGCTCACCCACTCACGACAGGAACACTGAAGCTTTCTTT.